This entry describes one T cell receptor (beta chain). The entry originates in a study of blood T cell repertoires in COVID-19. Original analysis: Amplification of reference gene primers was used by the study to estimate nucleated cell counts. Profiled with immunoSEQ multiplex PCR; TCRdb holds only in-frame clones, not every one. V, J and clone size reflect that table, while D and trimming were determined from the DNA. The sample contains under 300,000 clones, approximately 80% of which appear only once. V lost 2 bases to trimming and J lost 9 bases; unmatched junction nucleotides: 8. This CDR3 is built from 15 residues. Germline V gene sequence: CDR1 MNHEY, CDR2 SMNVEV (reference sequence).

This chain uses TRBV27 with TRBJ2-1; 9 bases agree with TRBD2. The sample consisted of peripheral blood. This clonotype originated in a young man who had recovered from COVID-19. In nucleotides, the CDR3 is TGTGCCAGCAGTTTAAACCCCAGCGGGGGGTTTGAGCAGTTCTTC. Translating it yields CASSLNPSGGFEQFF.